The clone carrying this T cell receptor (beta chain) has just one count. The limits of the CDR3 on the DNA are not certain, so only TCRdb's listed CDR3 is given. This sample stems from a study of blood T cell repertoires in COVID-19. In the original workflow: Reference gene primer amplification in the assay estimated nucleated cell counts. Here immunoSEQ multiplex PCR was the method, and the copy in TCRdb shows in-frame clones only, minus some. The V and J calls and clone size come from that table; D and trimming were worked out from the DNA. The table has roughly 220,000 clones, about 86% seen once; the top ten hold 14% to 15%. Individuals drawn from 20 to 25 US areas were roughly 18 to 95 years old. The CDR3 length equals 15 residues, ends included. The germline gives CDR1 ENHRY, CDR2 SYGVKD.

V gene TRBV10-3 combines with J gene TRBJ1-2; the table's D call TRBD1 went unverified against the DNA. The TCR originated in a woman between 45 and 60 years old with acute COVID-19. What was sequenced was PBMCs or T cells enriched from blood (not recorded which). CDR3 amino acids: CAISEGQGFGDGYTF.